These 5 T cell receptor beta chains were all obtained from the same sample, sequenced in a study of blood T cell repertoires in COVID-19. Sequencing was performed with immunoSEQ multiplex PCR; in TCRdb, only in-frame clones are kept and a portion is missing. The table has about 40,000 clones, 80% to 90% seen once. The sample was peripheral blood. The receptors shown here come from a human donor in a cohort sampled during active COVID-19.

V usage is TRBV6-6 and J usage is TRBJ1-2; TRBD1 might be the D (6 bases). V was clipped by 0 bases and J by 8 bases, with 10 bases between them. Germline CDR1 reads MNHNY; CDR2 reads SVGAGI (reference sequence). The CDR3 covers 13 residues. CDR3 sequence (DNA): TGTGCCAGCAGTTACTCGCAGGGGAGAGGCTACACCTTC. It yields the protein CASSYSQGRGYTF.

This chain connects TRBV2 to TRBJ1-5; the match to TRBD1 covers 7 bases. Losses at the gene ends were 8 bases for V and 3 bases for J; bases not matched to a gene: 7. There are 14 residues in the CDR3. Germline V gene sequence: CDR1 SNHLY, CDR2 FYNNEI. CDR3 loop: CASEGARVNQPQHF. In DNA form, the CDR3 reads TGTGCCAGCGAGGGGGCGCGGGTCAATCAGCCCCAGCATTTT.

The J gene is TRBJ1-2, the V gene TRBV27; TRBD1 is a possible D gene (5 bases). Germline assignment: CDR1 MNHEY and CDR2 SMNVEV (reference sequence). V lost 2 bases and J lost 2, with 9 bases in between. This CDR3 region has 14 residues. CDR3 bases: TGTGCCAGCAGTTTAACAGGCCCCAACTATGGCTACACCTTC. Translated: CASSLTGPNYGYTF.

The rearrangement uses TRBV7-2 and TRBJ1-1; tentatively, D is TRBD1 (6 bases). V gave up 7 bases and J gave up 5 bases, with 20 bases separating them. This CDR3 is built from 15 residues. The V gene's germline CDR1 is SGHTA and CDR2 FQGNSA. Written as DNA, the CDR3 is TGTGCCAGCAACCCCCCGGGGGGGGCGAGAACTGAAGCTTTCTTT. Residues: CASNPPGGARTEAFF.

This sequence joins TRBV7-3 and TRBJ2-1, with TRBD2 matching 8 bases. The CDR3 sequence is 17 residues long. Looked up from germline, CDR1 is SGHTA and CDR2 is FQGTGA. With 2 bases clipped from V and 5 bases from J, the junction kept 11 bases outside the gene matches. The CDR3 reads CASSLDPGTRADNEQFF. DNA for the CDR3: TGTGCCAGCAGCTTAGACCCCGGGACTAGAGCTGACAATGAGCAGTTCTTC.